The next 18 T cell receptor beta chains were all read from a single sample in a study of T-cell memory formation after mild COVID-19. TCRdb called the 5' RACE reads again in MiXCR, with one record for every CDR3 protein. The data contain some 130,000 distinct CDR3 sequences, approximately 25% of them singletons. The sequencing sample was made of PBMCs or a T cell subset sorted from them (not recorded which). These receptors originate from an adult woman who had mild COVID-19 (a few samples of this study predate the infection). Cell type and time point are not known.

This chain connects TRBV9 to TRBJ2-7, with D maybe TRBD1 (6 bases). This CDR3 contains 15 residues. From germline, CDR1 is SGDLS and CDR2 YYNGEE. The V gene lost 0 bases and the J gene lost 0 bases, with 10 bases spanning the gap. The CDR3 loop reads CASSVGQATSYEQYF. For the CDR3, the DNA is TGTGCCAGCAGCGTAGGACAGGCCACCTCCTACGAGCAGTACTTC.

The chain has TRBV11-2 and TRBJ2-7; TRBD2 might be the D (5 bases). This CDR3 spans 14 amino acids. CDR1 is SGHAT, CDR2 FQNNGV, per germline. V was clipped by 3 bases and J by 3 bases, with 12 bases between them. The CDR3 region is CASSFGGSDYEQYF. The CDR3 coding sequence is TGTGCCAGCAGCTTTGGAGGTTCAGACTACGAGCAGTACTTC. The variable domain in full, with the rest retrieved from reference TRBV11-2 and TRBJ2-7, is EAGVAQSPRYKIIEKRQSVAFWCNPISGHATLYWYQQILGQGPKLLIQFQNNGVVDDSQLPKDRFSAERLKGVDSTLKIQPAKLEDSAVYLCASSFGGSDYEQYFGPGTRLTVT.

V is TRBV29-1 and J is TRBJ1-1; 8 bases match TRBD1. V dropped 4 bases and J dropped 0; count of bases not matched to a gene: 4. The CDR3 loop spans 14 amino acids. Germline CDR1 is SQVTM and CDR2 is ANQGSEA. The CDR3 is CSVGTDRVNTEAFF. Written as DNA, the CDR3 is TGCAGCGTTGGAACGGACAGGGTGAACACTGAAGCTTTCTTT.

The J gene is TRBJ2-2, the V gene TRBV7-9, with a tentative D call TRBD1 (7 bases). Per germline, CDR1 SEHNR and CDR2 FQNEAQ (reference sequence). The ends were cut back, 5 bases at V and 8 bases at J, with 21 bases in the middle. CDR3 length: 16 residues. Here the CDR3 DNA reads TGTGCCAGCAGCCACGGAGGGGGCGCACCTCGGGGGGAGCTGTTTTTT. Its translation: CASSHGGGAPRGELFF.

The chain uses TRBV9 and TRBJ2-1; a weak D match, TRBD1 (5 bases). The CDR3 is 17 residues long. With 4 bases removed from V and 6 bases from J, the gap between germline ends came to 23 bases. Per the germline V gene, CDR1 is SGDLS and CDR2 is YYNGEE. In DNA, the CDR3 is TGTGCCAGCAGCCCCGCGGCGAGGCAGGGCCTCTCCAATGAGCAGTTCTTC. Translation: CASSPAARQGLSNEQFF.

This chain connects TRBV10-2 to TRBJ2-7; D ambiguous. Germline V gives CDR1 WSHSY, CDR2 SAAADI. V lost 8 bases and J lost 2, with 7 bases in between. This CDR3 has 11 residues. CDR3 DNA: TGCGCCAGCGGGTCCCCCTACGAGCAGTACTTC. Translated: CASGSPYEQYF.

Concerning this clonotype itself: The limits of the CDR3 on the DNA are not certain, so only TCRdb's listed CDR3 is given. The V gene is TRBV6-5, the J gene TRBJ2-6. The CDR3 length equals 17 residues, ends included. The germline V gene has CDR1 MNHEY and CDR2 SVGAGI. The CDR3 is CASSSSTVSSGANVLTF.

This clonotype has only a few counts. CDR3 region: CASSLDGTVPYNEQFF. CDR3 DNA: TGTGCCAGCAGCTTAGATGGGACAGTCCCCTACAATGAGCAGTTCTTC. The gene calls are TRBV11-2 and TRBJ2-1, with 7 bases that match TRBD1. The CDR3 contains 16 residues. J gave up 2 bases and V 0 bases, and 4 bases lay outside the gene matches. Germline V gives CDR1 SGHAT, CDR2 FQNNGV.

This clonotype was counted a few times. The CDR3 nucleotides are TGTGCCTGGAGTGATGGGCTCTCTGGGTCGTACGAGCAGTACTTC. The encoded protein is CAWSDGLSGSYEQYF. The J gene is TRBJ2-7, the V gene TRBV30; no definite D call. The CDR3 has 15 amino acids. V lost 1 base and J lost 4, with 17 bases in between. Germline V gene data show CDR1 as GTSNPN and CDR2 as SVGIG (reference sequence). Full variable domain (rest looked up from reference TRBV30 and TRBJ2-7): SQTIHQWPATLVQPVGSPLSLECTVEGTSNPNLYWYRQAAGRGLQLLFYSVGIGQISSEVPQNLSASRPQDRQFILSSKKLLLSDSGFYLCAWSDGLSGSYEQYFGPGTRLTVT.

This chain links TRBV5-1 with TRBJ2-7; D gene uncertain. This CDR3 has 12 residues. In germline, CDR1 is SGHRS, CDR2 YFSETQ. V was pared by 5 bases and J by 4 bases, with 10 bases between. The CDR3 region has the DNA TGCGCCAGCAGGGGTACGGGTTACGAGCAGTACTTC. Amino acids: CASRGTGYEQYF.

The rearrangement joins TRBV4-1 to TRBJ1-2; perhaps TRBD1 as D (5 bases). Trimming shortened V by 0 bases and J by 4 bases, and 12 bases separated the two germline ends. The germline gives CDR1 MGHRA, CDR2 YSYEKL. The CDR3 consists of 15 residues. CDR3 in amino acids: CASSQDRGESYGYTF. CDR3 coding DNA: TGCGCCAGCAGCCAAGATCGGGGGGAGAGCTATGGCTACACCTTC.

This clonotype was observed a few times. This chain uses TRBV12-3 or TRBV12-4 with TRBJ1-2; TRBD1 matches at 9 bases. V gave up 2 bases and J gave up 9 bases; unmatched junction bases: 4. This CDR3 is built from 13 residues. The chain's CDR3 is CASSLRQGDRYTF. The CDR3 coding sequence is TGTGCCAGCAGTTTACGACAGGGGGATCGCTACACCTTC.

This chain links TRBV9 with TRBJ2-2, with D uncertain. Trimming removed 4 bases at V and 6 bases at J, with 10 bases between. The CDR3 is made up of 13 amino acids. CDR1 and CDR2 (germline): SGDLS, YYNGEE. CDR3 in DNA: TGTGCCAGCAGCCCTAACCTAGCCGGGGAGCTGTTTTTT. Protein sequence: CASSPNLAGELFF. Full variable domain (remainder filled in from reference TRBV9 and TRBJ2-2): DSGVTQTPKHLITATGQRVTLRCSPRSGDLSVYWYQQSLDQGLQFLIQYYNGEERAKGNILERFSAQQFPDLHSELNLSSLELGDSALYFCASSPNLAGELFFGEGSRLTVL.

This chain connects TRBV29-1 to TRBJ2-1; tentative D call: TRBD1 (8 bases). Between the trimmed V and J ends, which lost 6 bases and 6 bases, there was a span of 18 bases. Per the germline V gene, CDR1 is SQVTM and CDR2 is ANQGSEA. CDR3 length: 14 amino acids. The CDR3 nucleotides read TGCAGCGTCCTCGCGGACAGGGAGGGCAATGAGCAGTTCTTC. Translated, it gives CSVLADREGNEQFF.

A word on this clonotype: The junction differs from germline at one of its ends, possibly a read error. The chain employs TRBV12-3 or TRBV12-4 and TRBJ1-1; D might be TRBD1 (6 bases). CDR3 length: 16 amino acids. Here the CDR3 reads CASSPPGHRMNTEALF. In nucleotides, the CDR3 is TGTGCCAGCAGTCCTCCGGGACATCGGATGAACACTGAAGCTCTCTTT.

The V gene is TRBV6-6, the J gene TRBJ2-1; 9 nucleotides agree with TRBD1. This CDR3 is built from 16 residues. With 2 bases clipped from V and 4 bases from J, the junction kept 6 bases outside the gene matches. The germline gives CDR1 MNHNY, CDR2 SVGAGI (reference sequence). The CDR3 DNA follows: TGTGCCAGCAGTTACACACCGGGACAGGGTTACAATGAGCAGTTCTTC. This codes for CASSYTPGQGYNEQFF.

This clonotype was seen many times. The chain couples TRBV2 to TRBJ1-1, with a weak D call TRBD1 (5 bases). The CDR3 totals 15 residues. V lost 8 bases, J lost 5 bases, and 21 bases lay in between. Germline loops: CDR1 SNHLY, CDR2 FYNNEI. The DNA for the CDR3 is TGTGCCAGCTTGGGATATACAGGTCCGGGTACTGAAGCTTTCTTT. Translating it yields CASLGYTGPGTEAFF.

This clonotype was found a few times. The V gene is TRBV27, the J gene TRBJ2-7; 9 bases map to TRBD1. Germline trimming cut 6 bases from V and 3 bases from J; bases unmatched to any gene: 3. The CDR3 has 13 amino acids. CDR1 is MNHEY and CDR2 is SMNVEV in the germline V gene (reference sequence). Written as DNA, the CDR3 is TGTGCCAGCAGACAGGGACAGGGCTACGAGCAGTACTTC. Amino acids: CASRQGQGYEQYF.